The rows below give T cell receptor beta chains drawn from one sample of a study of blood T cells in healthy people across ages. One entry per CDR3 protein results from TCRdb running MiXCR on the 5' RACE reads. The sample holds 580,000 or so distinct CDR3 sequences, around 48% seen once. Sequences were obtained from blood. The source of these receptors is a man at least 80 years old in good health. CDR3s include the opening cysteine and the closing phenylalanine or tryptophan. The D gene is left open where the match is weak. Where a row states a size, it is once, few, many or the class of an expanded clone; other rows omit it.

TRBJ1-6 TRBV12-3/TRBV12-4 12 once NA CASSLNSSPLHF TGTGCCAGCAGTTTGAACAGTTCACCCCTCCACTTT
TRBJ2-5 TRBV28 13 NA TRBD1 CASRRTGDGTQYF TGTGCCAGCAGAAGGACAGGGGATGGGACCCAGTACTTC
TRBJ1-1 TRBV2 15 NA NA CASSEDEGLVSEAFF TGTGCCAGCAGTGAAGATGAGGGCCTCGTATCTGAAGCTTTCTTT
TRBJ2-3 TRBV25-1 13 NA NA CASSSPRSDTQYF TGTGCCAGCAGTTCTCCCCGTTCGGATACGCAGTATTTT
TRBJ2-7 TRBV7-2 19 NA TRBD1 CASSLLAGGEFGSYNEQYF TGTGCCAGCAGCTTATTGGCAGGGGGCGAATTCGGCTCCTACAATGAGCAGTACTTC
TRBJ1-2 TRBV2 14 NA NA CASRGGGLDYGYTF TGTGCCAGCCGAGGAGGGGGACTTGACTATGGCTACACCTTC
TRBJ2-4 TRBV6-5 16 few NA CASRLSGTSGRNIQYF TGTGCCAGCAGGCTATCCGGGACTTCAGGCCGAAACATTCAGTACTTC
TRBJ1-3 TRBV12-3/TRBV12-4 15 NA NA CASSLLGGAGNTIYF TGTGCCAGCAGTTTATTGGGGGGAGCTGGAAACACCATATATTTT
TRBJ2-1 TRBV4-3 15 NA TRBD2 CASSQIPGRRGEQFF TGCGCCAGCAGCCAAATCCCCGGGAGGAGGGGAGAGCAGTTCTTC
TRBJ2-7 TRBV21-1 16 NA NA CASSKTLAGAPYEQYF TGTGCCAGCAGCAAAACCCTAGCGGGAGCTCCCTACGAGCAGTACTTC
TRBJ2-5 TRBV9 16 NA NA CASSVRYRGIGETQYF TGTGCCAGCAGCGTGAGATATAGGGGGATTGGAGAGACCCAGTACTTC
TRBJ1-5 TRBV28 16 NA TRBD1 CASRNPGTALNQPQHF TGTGCCAGCAGGAATCCCGGGACAGCCTTGAATCAGCCCCAGCATTTT
TRBJ1-4 TRBV6-6 17 many NA CASSAIRGGASNEKLFF TGTGCCAGCAGTGCCATTCGAGGCGGGGCCTCTAATGAAAAACTGTTTTTT